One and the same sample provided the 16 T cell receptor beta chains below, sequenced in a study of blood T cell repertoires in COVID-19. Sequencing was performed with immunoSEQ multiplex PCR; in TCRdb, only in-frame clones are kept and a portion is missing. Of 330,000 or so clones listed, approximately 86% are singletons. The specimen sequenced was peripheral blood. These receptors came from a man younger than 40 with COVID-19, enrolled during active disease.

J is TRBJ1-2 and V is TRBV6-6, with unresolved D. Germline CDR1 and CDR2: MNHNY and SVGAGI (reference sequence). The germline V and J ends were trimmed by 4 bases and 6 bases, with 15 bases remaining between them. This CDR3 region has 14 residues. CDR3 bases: TGTGCCAGCAGTTTTGACTTTTCCCCGGATGGCTACACCTTC. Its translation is CASSFDFSPDGYTF.

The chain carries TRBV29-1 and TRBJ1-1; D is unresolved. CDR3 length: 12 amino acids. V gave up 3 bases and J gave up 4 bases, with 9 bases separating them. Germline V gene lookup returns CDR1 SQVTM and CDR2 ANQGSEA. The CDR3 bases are TGCAGCGTTGACAGACTAATCACTGAAGCTTTCTTT. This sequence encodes CSVDRLITEAFF.

As DNA, the CDR3 is TGTGCCAGCAGCCCACGGACTAGCGGGGGAGCAGATACGCAGTATTTT. Translation: CASSPRTSGGADTQYF. The chain has TRBV9 and TRBJ2-3; TRBD2 matches at 13 bases. V lost 4 bases, J lost 4 bases, and 6 bases stayed unmatched. The V gene's germline CDR1 is SGDLS and CDR2 YYNGEE. The CDR3 extends over 16 amino acids.

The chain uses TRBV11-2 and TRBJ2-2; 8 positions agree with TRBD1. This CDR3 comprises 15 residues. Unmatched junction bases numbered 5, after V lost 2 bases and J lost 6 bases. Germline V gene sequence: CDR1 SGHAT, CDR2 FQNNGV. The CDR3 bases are TGTGCCAGCAGCTTAAGACAGGGGTCGGCCGGGGAGCTGTTTTTT. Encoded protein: CASSLRQGSAGELFF.

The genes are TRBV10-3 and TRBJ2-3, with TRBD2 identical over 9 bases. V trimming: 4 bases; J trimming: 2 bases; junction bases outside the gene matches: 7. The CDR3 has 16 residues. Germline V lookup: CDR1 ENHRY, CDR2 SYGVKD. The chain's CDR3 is CAISGGTSSYTDTQYF. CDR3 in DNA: TGTGCCATCAGTGGAGGGACTAGCAGTTACACAGATACGCAGTATTTT.

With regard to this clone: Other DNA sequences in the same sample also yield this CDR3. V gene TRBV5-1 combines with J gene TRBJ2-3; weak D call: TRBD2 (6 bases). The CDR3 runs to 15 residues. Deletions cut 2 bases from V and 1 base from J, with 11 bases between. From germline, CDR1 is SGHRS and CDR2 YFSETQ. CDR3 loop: CASSFRGGGTDTQYF. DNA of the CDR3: TGCGCCAGCAGCTTCCGGGGAGGTGGCACAGATACGCAGTATTTT.

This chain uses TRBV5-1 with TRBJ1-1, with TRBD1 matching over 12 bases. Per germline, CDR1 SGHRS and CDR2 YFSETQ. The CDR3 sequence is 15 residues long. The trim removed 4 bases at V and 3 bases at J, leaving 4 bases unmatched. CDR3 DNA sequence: TGCGCCAGCAGCCCCGGGACAGGGGGCGACACTGAAGCTTTCTTT. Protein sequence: CASSPGTGGDTEAFF. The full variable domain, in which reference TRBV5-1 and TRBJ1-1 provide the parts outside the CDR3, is KAGVTQTPRYLIKTRGQQVTLSCSPISGHRSVSWYQQTPGQGLQFLFEYFSETQRNKGNFPGRFSGRQFSNSRSEMNVSTLELGDSALYLCASSPGTGGDTEAFFGQGTRLTVV.

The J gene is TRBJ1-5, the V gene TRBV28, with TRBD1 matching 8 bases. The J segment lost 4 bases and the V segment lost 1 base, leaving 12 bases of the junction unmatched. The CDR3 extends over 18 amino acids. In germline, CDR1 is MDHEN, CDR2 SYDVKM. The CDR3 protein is CASSLSGQVYPANQPQHF. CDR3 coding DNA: TGTGCCAGCAGTTTATCGGGACAGGTCTACCCGGCGAATCAGCCCCAGCATTTT.

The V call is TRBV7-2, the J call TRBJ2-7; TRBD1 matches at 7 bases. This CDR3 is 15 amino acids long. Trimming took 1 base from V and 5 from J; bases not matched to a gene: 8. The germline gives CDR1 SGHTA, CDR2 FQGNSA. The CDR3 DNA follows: TGTGCCAGCAGCTTAGTATATTGGGACAGCCACGAGCAGTACTTC. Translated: CASSLVYWDSHEQYF.

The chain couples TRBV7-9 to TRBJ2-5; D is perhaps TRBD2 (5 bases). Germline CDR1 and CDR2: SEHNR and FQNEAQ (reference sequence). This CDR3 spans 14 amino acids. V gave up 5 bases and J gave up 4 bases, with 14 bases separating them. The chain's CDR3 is CASSTTTAGETQYF. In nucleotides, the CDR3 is TGTGCCAGCAGCACTACCACCGCGGGAGAGACCCAGTACTTC.

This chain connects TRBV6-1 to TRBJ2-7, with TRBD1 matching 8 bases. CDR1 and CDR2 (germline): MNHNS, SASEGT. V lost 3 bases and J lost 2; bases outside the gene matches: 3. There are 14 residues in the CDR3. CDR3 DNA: TGTGCCAGCAGTGACAGGACAGGGCCCTACGAGCAGTACTTC. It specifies CASSDRTGPYEQYF.

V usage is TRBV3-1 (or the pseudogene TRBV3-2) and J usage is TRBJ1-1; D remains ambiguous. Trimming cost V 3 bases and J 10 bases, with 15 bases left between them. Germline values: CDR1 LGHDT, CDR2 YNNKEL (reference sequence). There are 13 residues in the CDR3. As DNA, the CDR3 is TGTGCCAGCAGCCACGTCCTTTCCATCGGAGCTTTCTTT. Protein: CASSHVLSIGAFF.

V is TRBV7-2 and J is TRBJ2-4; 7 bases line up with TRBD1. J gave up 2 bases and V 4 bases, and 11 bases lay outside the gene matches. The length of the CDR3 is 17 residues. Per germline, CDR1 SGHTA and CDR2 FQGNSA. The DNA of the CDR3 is TGTGCCAGCAGCTCCCGTGAGGGGGCGCGGACCAAAAACATTCAGTACTTC. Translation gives CASSSREGARTKNIQYF.

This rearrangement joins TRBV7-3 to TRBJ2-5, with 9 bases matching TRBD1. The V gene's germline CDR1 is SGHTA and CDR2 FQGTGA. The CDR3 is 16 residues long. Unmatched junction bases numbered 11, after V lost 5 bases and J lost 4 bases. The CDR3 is CASSPWGQGEGETQYF. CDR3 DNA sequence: TGTGCCAGCAGCCCCTGGGGACAGGGCGAGGGAGAGACCCAGTACTTC.

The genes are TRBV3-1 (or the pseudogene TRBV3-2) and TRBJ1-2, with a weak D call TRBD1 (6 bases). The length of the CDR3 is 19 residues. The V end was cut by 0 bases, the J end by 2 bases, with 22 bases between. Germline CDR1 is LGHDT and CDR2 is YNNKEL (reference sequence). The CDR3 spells CASSQEESGAVLGNYGYTF. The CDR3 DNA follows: TGTGCCAGCAGCCAAGAGGAGTCAGGGGCTGTTCTAGGGAACTATGGCTACACCTTC.

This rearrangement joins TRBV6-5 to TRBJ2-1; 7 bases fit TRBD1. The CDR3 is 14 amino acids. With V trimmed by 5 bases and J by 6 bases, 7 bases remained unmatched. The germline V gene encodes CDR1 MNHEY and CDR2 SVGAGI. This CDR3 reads CASSPREGANEQFF. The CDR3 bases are TGTGCCAGCAGTCCCCGAGAGGGGGCCAATGAGCAGTTCTTC.